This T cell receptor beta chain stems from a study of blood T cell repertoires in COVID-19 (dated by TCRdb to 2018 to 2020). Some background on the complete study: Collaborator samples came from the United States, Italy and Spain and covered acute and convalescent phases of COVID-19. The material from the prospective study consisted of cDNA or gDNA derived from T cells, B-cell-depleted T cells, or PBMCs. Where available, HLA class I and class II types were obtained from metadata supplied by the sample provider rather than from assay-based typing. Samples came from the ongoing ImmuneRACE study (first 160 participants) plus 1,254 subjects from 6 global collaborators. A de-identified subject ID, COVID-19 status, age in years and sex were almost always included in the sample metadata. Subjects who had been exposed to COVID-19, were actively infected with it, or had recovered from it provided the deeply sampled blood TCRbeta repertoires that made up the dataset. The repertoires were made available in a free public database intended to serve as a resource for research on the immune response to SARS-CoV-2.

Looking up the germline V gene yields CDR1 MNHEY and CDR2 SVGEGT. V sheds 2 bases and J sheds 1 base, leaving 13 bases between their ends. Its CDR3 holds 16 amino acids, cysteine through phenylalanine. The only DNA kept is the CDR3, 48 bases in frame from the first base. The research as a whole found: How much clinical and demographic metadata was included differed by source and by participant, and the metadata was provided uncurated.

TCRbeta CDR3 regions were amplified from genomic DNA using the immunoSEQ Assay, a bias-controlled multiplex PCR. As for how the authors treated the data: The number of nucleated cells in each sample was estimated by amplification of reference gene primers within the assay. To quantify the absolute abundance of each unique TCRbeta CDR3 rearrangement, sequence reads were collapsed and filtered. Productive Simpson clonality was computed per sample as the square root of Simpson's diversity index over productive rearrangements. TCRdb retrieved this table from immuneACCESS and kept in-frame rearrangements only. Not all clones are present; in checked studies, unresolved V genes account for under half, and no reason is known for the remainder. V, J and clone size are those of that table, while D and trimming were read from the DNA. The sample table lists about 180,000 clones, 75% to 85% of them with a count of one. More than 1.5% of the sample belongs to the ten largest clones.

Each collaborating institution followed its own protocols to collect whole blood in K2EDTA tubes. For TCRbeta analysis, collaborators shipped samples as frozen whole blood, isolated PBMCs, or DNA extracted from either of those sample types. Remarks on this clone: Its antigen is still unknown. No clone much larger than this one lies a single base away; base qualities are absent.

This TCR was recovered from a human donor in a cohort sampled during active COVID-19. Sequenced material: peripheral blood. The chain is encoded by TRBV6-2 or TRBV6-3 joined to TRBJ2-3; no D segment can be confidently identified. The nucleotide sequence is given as TGTGCCAGCAGTTACGCCCCTGGAAGCGGCACAGATACGCAGTATTTT. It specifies CASSYAPGSGTDTQYF.